Shown below are 25 T cell receptor beta chains from a single sample sequenced in a study of glioma-infiltrating T cells. Amplification of TCR alpha and beta CDR3 regions from RNA used iRepertoire nested multiplex PCR. TCRdb re-called the multiplex PCR reads through MiXCR, storing one row per CDR3 protein. The repertoire holds about 93,000 distinct CDR3 sequences, with 35% to 50% as singletons. Sequenced: glioma tissue, nonneoplastic brain tissue, or PBMCs (not recorded which). These receptors were collected from a human donor with low-grade glioma or glioblastoma, undergoing nonglioma brain surgery, or in good health (not recorded which).

This clonotype has ten or more counts. The genes are TRBV7-9 and TRBJ2-2; 10 nucleotides match TRBD1. The CDR3 contains 18 residues. Trimming at V came to 5 bases and at J to 6 bases, leaving 15 bases not matched to a gene. Germline-derived CDR1 and CDR2 are SEHNR and FQNEAQ (reference sequence). In DNA form, the CDR3 reads TGTGCCAGCAGCCCGGGATGGTCGGGGACAGGGGAGTCCGGGGAGCTGTTTTTT. This gives the protein CASSPGWSGTGESGELFF.

For this clonotype: This may arise from a read error, as a much more abundant clone is one base away. This likely comes from a read error, as the CDR3 has no conserved phenylalanine or tryptophan at its end. The J gene is TRBJ1-1, the V gene TRBV18; possible D gene TRBD1, 6 bases. Per the germline V gene, CDR1 is KGHSH and CDR2 is LQKENI. Deletions cut 3 bases from V and 10 bases from J, with 21 bases between. The CDR3 covers 15 residues. Here the CDR3 reads CASSPTRTDVNTAFL. CDR3 DNA: TGTGCCAGCTCACCTACAAGGACAGATGTTAATACAGCTTTCCTT.

On this clonotype itself: This may stem from a read error, because a much larger clone lies one nucleotide away. This chain uses TRBV4-1 with TRBJ2-5; 7 bases match TRBD1. CDR1 and CDR2 from the germline V gene are MGHRA and YSYEKL. CDR3 size: 18 residues. V shed 2 bases, J shed 3 bases, and the junction held 15 bases outside the gene matches. CDR3 coding DNA: TGCGCCAGCAGCCAATATCTCCAGATGGCAGGGGGAGAAGAGACCCAGTACTTC. Translated: CASSQYLQMAGGEETQYF.

This clonotype was counted at least ten times. This chain links TRBV7-7 with TRBJ2-3, with D unclear. CDR3 size: 14 residues. CDR1 is SSHAT, CDR2 FNYEAQ, per germline (reference sequence). V gave up 1 base and J gave up 4 bases, with 9 bases separating them. CDR3 residues: CASSLGPAPDTQYF. The CDR3 nucleotides are TGTGCCAGCAGCTTAGGGCCAGCCCCAGATACGCAGTATTTT.

This clonotype came up many times. The chain couples TRBV30 to TRBJ1-1, with D perhaps matching TRBD1 (5 bases). The germline gives CDR1 GTSNPN, CDR2 SVGIG (reference sequence). The V and J ends lost 5 bases and 5 bases respectively, with 12 bases between them. The CDR3 is 12 residues long. The CDR3 here is CAWGTEGTEAFF. CDR3 in DNA: TGTGCCTGGGGGACGGAGGGGACTGAAGCTTTCTTT.

This clonotype was recorded at least ten times. The V gene is TRBV19, the J gene TRBJ2-5, with 10 bases fitting TRBD1. The CDR3 totals 16 residues. Per germline, CDR1 LNHDA and CDR2 SQIVND (reference sequence). Germline trimming cut 5 bases from V and 0 bases from J; bases unmatched to any gene: 6. CDR3 in amino acids: CASSVSGQGYQETQYF. CDR3 in DNA: TGTGCCAGTAGTGTATCGGGACAGGGGTACCAAGAGACCCAGTACTTC.

A note on this clonotype: This may come from a read error, since a much larger clone is one base off. V gene TRBV7-9 combines with J gene TRBJ1-4, with a possible D match to TRBD1 (5 bases). Per germline, CDR1 SEHNR and CDR2 FQNEAQ (reference sequence). The CDR3 is 19 amino acids. This chain's CDR3 is CAGSSPTRSREPGPEKLFF. The CDR3 DNA follows: TGTGCCGGCAGCTCCCCGACCCGAAGCAGGGAACCCGGGCCTGAAAAACTGTTTTTT.

This chain connects TRBV30 to TRBJ2-1; 11 positions agree with TRBD2. V shed 0 bases, J shed 9 bases, and the junction held 4 bases outside the gene matches. The V gene's germline CDR1 is GTSNPN and CDR2 SVGIG (reference sequence). The CDR3 totals 14 residues. The CDR3 nucleotides are TGTGCCTGGAGTGTAACTAGCGGGAGCGTTGAGCAGTTCTTC. This translates into CAWSVTSGSVEQFF.

Many counts were recorded for this clonotype. The V and J genes are TRBV3-1 and TRBJ2-7; D possibly matches TRBD1 or TRBD2 (5 bases each). Per germline, CDR1 LGHDT and CDR2 YNNKEL (reference sequence). The CDR3 contains 13 residues. Trimming removed 10 bases at V and 6 bases at J, with 19 bases between. The CDR3 loop reads CATSSPNGGEQYF. CDR3 nucleotide sequence: TGTGCCACCTCCTCCCCAAATGGGGGCGAGCAGTACTTC.

With respect to this clonotype: One junction end disagrees with the germline gene, perhaps due to a read error. This chain links TRBV24-1 with TRBJ2-1; tentatively, D is TRBD1 (6 bases). CDR3 length: 18 residues. CDR1 and CDR2 (germline): KGHDR, SFDVKD. As DNA, the CDR3 is TGTGCTACCAGTGGTGGACAGTGGGCAACTTACTCCTACAATGAGCAGTTCTTC. This gives the protein CATSGGQWATYSYNEQFF.

This clonotype appeared many times. V usage is TRBV11-2 and J usage is TRBJ2-3; perhaps TRBD1 as D (5 bases). CDR1 is SGHAT and CDR2 is FQNNGV in the germline V gene. The V and J ends lost 1 base and 2 bases respectively, with 10 bases between them. CDR3 length: 15 residues. This CDR3 reads CASSLAQGHTDTQYF. DNA of the CDR3: TGTGCCAGCAGCTTAGCGCAGGGCCACACAGATACGCAGTATTTT.

This clonotype was observed many times. The rearrangement joins TRBV20-1 to TRBJ2-5; D call uncertain. The CDR3 has 15 residues. In germline, CDR1 is DFQATT, CDR2 SNEGSKA (reference sequence). V was cut by 0 bases and J by 2 bases, with 13 bases left in between. The CDR3 nucleotides read TGCAGTGCTAGAGATCGTGGTAGCAGGCAAGAGACCCAGTACTTC. Translated, it gives CSARDRGSRQETQYF.

The chain employs TRBV2 and TRBJ2-1; D gene ambiguous. Germline V gene lookup returns CDR1 SNHLY and CDR2 FYNNEI. The CDR3 contains 12 residues. Trimming removed 6 bases from V and 8 bases from J, with 11 bases in between. The CDR3 coding sequence is TGTGCCAGCAGGGTGACACTTTATGAGCAGTTCTTC. This gives the protein CASRVTLYEQFF.

For this clonotype: The germline gene is not matched at one end of the junction; a read error may be the cause. This sequence joins TRBV5-1 and TRBJ2-7; TRBD2 is a possible D gene (6 bases). There are 14 residues in the CDR3. CDR1 and CDR2 (germline): SGHRS, YFSETQ. In DNA, the CDR3 is TGCGCCAGCCGCTTGGAGGCGGGATTTTACGAGCAGTACTTC. This sequence encodes CASRLEAGFYEQYF.

The count of this clonotype is one. One junction end does not reproduce the germline sequence, and a read error may be involved. This sequence joins TRBV28 and TRBJ2-1, with 10 positions matching TRBD1. TRBJ2-7 explains the end of the DNA better; the J call may be wrong. Germline V lookup: CDR1 MDHEN, CDR2 SYDVKM. The CDR3 totals 15 residues. CDR3 sequence reads: CASSSGQGGLYEQYF. The CDR3 DNA sequence: TGTGCTAGCAGTTCCGGACAGGGGGGCCTCTACGAGCAGTACTTC.

With regard to this clonotype: Given a much more abundant clone one base away, this may be a read error. This sequence joins TRBV19 and TRBJ2-7, with D possibly matching TRBD1 (5 bases). V lost 4 bases and J 5 bases, leaving 21 bases between the germline ends. From germline, CDR1 is LNHDA and CDR2 SQIVND (reference sequence). This CDR3 spans 16 amino acids. CDR3 sequence: CASSTGKTRYLDEQYF. In nucleotides, the CDR3 is TGTGCCAGTAGTACAGGGAAGACACGATATTTAGACGAGCAGTACTTC.

This clonotype has a handful of counts. This chain connects TRBV5-4 to TRBJ1-2, with unresolved D. V was cut by 0 bases and J by 4 bases, with 7 bases left in between. The CDR3 contains 13 residues. Germline V CDR1 and CDR2: SGHNT, YYREEE (reference sequence). CDR3 loop: CASSLARTYGYTF. In DNA form, the CDR3 reads TGTGCCAGCAGCTTGGCCAGGACCTATGGCTACACCTTC.

The chain couples TRBV7-3 to TRBJ2-5, with 8 bases fitting TRBD2. CDR3 length: 16 amino acids. The germline CDR1 and CDR2 sequences are SGHTA and FQGTGA. V shed 5 bases and J 4 bases; nucleotides not matched to a gene: 12. CDR3 residues: CASSPTGGGRRETQYF. As DNA, the CDR3 is TGTGCCAGCAGCCCTACCGGCGGGGGGAGGAGAGAGACCCAGTACTTC.

The table lists this clonotype with many counts. This chain uses TRBV12-3 or TRBV12-4 with TRBJ1-2; the D is unclear. The CDR3 has 12 residues. Trimming cost V 5 bases and J 4 bases, with 8 bases left between them. The CDR3 bases are TGTGCCAGCAGTCCCCTTACCTATGGCTACACCTTC. Amino acids: CASSPLTYGYTF.

This clonotype was counted at least ten times. The gene calls are TRBV29-1 and TRBJ2-3; possible D gene TRBD2, 5 bases. CDR3 length equals 11 residues. CDR1 is SQVTM and CDR2 is ANQGSEA in the germline V gene. V gave up 4 bases and J gave up 3 bases, with 5 bases separating them. CDR3 coding DNA: TGCAGCGTTGGAGGGACAGATACGCAGTATTTT. It is translated as CSVGGTDTQYF.

J is TRBJ2-1 and V is TRBV15, with 9 nucleotides matching TRBD2. The CDR3 extends over 18 amino acids. Germline CDR1 LNHNV, CDR2 YYDKDF (reference sequence). The J segment lost 2 bases and the V segment lost 3 bases, leaving 11 bases of the junction unmatched. The CDR3 loop is CATSSQTKTSGTYNEQFF. The DNA of the CDR3 is TGTGCCACCAGCAGCCAAACGAAGACTAGCGGTACCTACAATGAGCAGTTCTTC.

This clonotype was observed at least ten times. The chain recombines TRBV7-8 with TRBJ1-6; D is unclear. The CDR3 is 15 amino acids. Trimming took off 8 bases at V and 4 bases at J, with 15 bases between the two ends. CDR1 is SGHVS and CDR2 is FQNEAQ in the germline V gene. CDR3 nucleotide sequence: TGTGCCAGCTCGCAAGAGGACTCTTATAATTCACCCCTCCACTTT. This sequence encodes CASSQEDSYNSPLHF.

The sample holds many counts of this clonotype. The chain is built from TRBV7-9 and TRBJ2-3; D unresolved. Per the germline V gene, CDR1 is SEHNR and CDR2 is FQNEAQ (reference sequence). This CDR3 contains 15 residues. Trimming shortened V by 5 bases and J by 0 bases, and 12 bases separated the two germline ends. The CDR3 spells CASSLHGVSTDTQYF. For the CDR3, the DNA is TGTGCCAGCAGCCTCCACGGAGTCAGCACAGATACGCAGTATTTT. The whole variable domain, filled in from reference TRBV7-9 and TRBJ2-3, reads DTGVSQNPRHKITKRGQNVTFRCDPISEHNRLYWYRQTLGQGPEFLTYFQNEAQLEKSRLLSDRFSAERPKGSFSTLEIQRTEQGDSAMYLCASSLHGVSTDTQYFGPGTRLTVL.

In regard to this clonotype: Given a much more abundant clone one base away, this may be a read error. This chain uses TRBV19 with TRBJ2-7; D is perhaps TRBD1 (7 bases). Germline loops: CDR1 LNHDA, CDR2 SQIVND (reference sequence). CDR3 length: 15 amino acids. The CDR3 DNA reads TGTGCCAGTAGTTTGGCATTTGGAGGGGGCTACGAGCAGCACTTC. Protein sequence: CASSLAFGGGYEQHF. The variable domain in full, completed from reference TRBV19 and TRBJ2-7, reads DGGITQSPKYLFRKEGQNVTLSCEQNLNHDAMYWYRQDPGQGLRLIYYSQIVNDFQKGDIAEGYSVSREKKESFPLTVTSAQKNPTAFYLCASSLAFGGGYEQHFGPGTRLTVT.

This clonotype was counted many times. The V and J genes are TRBV27 and TRBJ2-1; 9 bases line up with TRBD2. Trimming at V came to 6 bases and at J to 5 bases, leaving 5 bases not matched to a gene. The CDR3 contains 14 residues. The germline CDR1 and CDR2 sequences are MNHEY and SMNVEV (reference sequence). CDR3 sequence (DNA): TGTGCCAGCAGGACTAGCGGAAAACACAATGAGCAGTTCTTC. It codes for CASRTSGKHNEQFF.